The 8 T cell receptor beta chains in this list originate from one sample, sequenced in a study of cytomegalovirus exposure and HLA in healthy donors (dated by TCRdb to 2016 to 2017). The library was obtained by the immunoSEQ multiplex PCR assay. TCRdb holds this immuneACCESS table with in-frame rearrangements only. Some clones are missing; in checked studies, unresolved V genes explain under half, and the rest has no known cause. The sample data list roughly 86,000 clones, and about 96% of these were observed just once. The ten largest clones take up roughly 1.6% of the sample. The sequenced sample was PBMCs. The receptors stem from a young man in good health and CMV-seropositive.

The chain links TRBV4-1 to TRBJ1-2; D not resolved. From germline, CDR1 is MGHRA and CDR2 YSYEKL. The CDR3 has 14 residues. Trimming cost V 3 bases and J 6 bases, with 14 bases left between them. CDR3 DNA: TGCGCCAGCAGCCATGAGGGCCTAACGGATGGCTACACCTTC. This gives the protein CASSHEGLTDGYTF.

The CDR3 spells CSARGLETQYF. The CDR3 DNA is TGCAGTGCCAGGGGGTTGGAGACCCAGTACTTC. This rearrangement joins TRBV20-1 to TRBJ2-5; 7 nucleotides line up with TRBD1. The V and J ends lost 6 bases and 5 bases, in that order; junction bases with no gene match: 3. Germline CDR1 DFQATT, CDR2 SNEGSKA (reference sequence). This CDR3 comprises 11 residues.

This chain connects TRBV30 to TRBJ2-7; maybe TRBD2 (6 bases). This CDR3 is built from 15 residues. V was shortened by 4 bases and J by 2 bases, with 18 bases between the two germline ends. Germline values: CDR1 GTSNPN, CDR2 SVGIG (reference sequence). The CDR3 DNA reads as TGTGCCTGGAATAACGTGGGGGAGGCCGCCTACGAGCAGTACTTC. Translated: CAWNNVGEAAYEQYF.

The chain's CDR3 is CASSIGGRDEQFF. CDR3 DNA: TGTGCCAGTAGTATCGGCGGGAGGGATGAGCAGTTCTTC. The chain joins TRBV19 to TRBJ2-1; 9 bases are a match to TRBD2. Germline CDR1 and CDR2: LNHDA and SQIVND (reference sequence). V was pared by 3 bases and J by 8 bases, with 2 bases of the junction left unmatched. The CDR3 is 13 amino acids.

The genes are TRBV6-6 and TRBJ2-7; 14 bases fit TRBD2. The CDR3 contains 16 residues. Losses at the gene ends were 5 bases for V and 4 bases for J; bases not matched to a gene: 7. Germline-derived CDR1 and CDR2 are MNHNY and SVGAGI (reference sequence). CDR3 sequence reads: CASSNQGLAGEYEQYF. As DNA, the CDR3 is TGTGCCAGCAGTAACCAGGGACTAGCGGGAGAATACGAGCAGTACTTC.

V and J are TRBV5-5 and TRBJ1-1; 9 bases fit TRBD1. The J segment lost 1 base and the V segment lost 9 bases, leaving 10 bases of the junction unmatched. There are 15 residues in the CDR3. Per germline, CDR1 SGHKS and CDR2 YYEKEE (reference sequence). The CDR3 protein is CATKHRDRENTEAFF. The DNA for the CDR3 is TGTGCCACCAAACACAGGGACAGGGAGAACACTGAAGCTTTCTTT.

The chain links TRBV28 to TRBJ2-7, with 9 bases aligning to TRBD2. This CDR3 region has 14 residues. Germline assignment: CDR1 MDHEN and CDR2 SYDVKM. J gave up 7 bases and V 6 bases, and 10 bases lay outside the gene matches. In nucleotides, the CDR3 is TGTGCCAGCAGCGCTCTAGCGGGGCCGGAGGAGCAGTACTTC. The encoded protein is CASSALAGPEEQYF.

The sample holds a few counts of this clone. The genes are TRBV4-1 and TRBJ2-7; TRBD2 agrees at 10 bases. This CDR3 is built from 15 residues. V was clipped by 1 base and J by 4 bases; unmatched bases: 4. Per germline, CDR1 MGHRA and CDR2 YSYEKL. DNA for the CDR3: TGCGCCAGCAGCCAAGGGATAGCGGGAGGTTACGAGCAGTACTTC. Translation gives CASSQGIAGGYEQYF.